The 21 T cell receptor beta chains reported below all come from one sample, sequenced in a study of high-grade serous ovarian cancer treatment subgroups. The protocol was immunoSEQ multiplex PCR, while the TCRdb copy is restricted to in-frame clones and leaves out a portion. The sample consists of 5,500 to 7,500 clones, about four fifths of them appearing once. Tumor tissue was taken before any definitive surgery or chemotherapy was given. The sequenced sample was tumor tissue. The origin of the receptors is a human donor with high-grade serous ovarian cancer.

CDR3 residues: CASSETGQAGANVLTF. The CDR3 coding sequence is TGTGCCAGCAGTGAAACTGGGCAGGCTGGGGCCAACGTCCTGACTTTC. The chain combines TRBV2 with TRBJ2-6; no clear D. Looked up from germline, CDR1 is SNHLY and CDR2 is FYNNEI. The CDR3 covers 16 residues. V lost 2 bases, J lost 2 bases, and 10 bases lay in between.

This rearrangement joins TRBV10-3 to TRBJ2-5; TRBD1 agrees at 9 bases. The better agreement between TRBJ2-7 and the DNA end casts doubt on the J call. CDR1 is ENHRY and CDR2 is SYGVKD in the germline V gene. This CDR3 region has 13 residues. CDR3 residues: CAVTGGSSYEQYF. CDR3 nucleotide sequence: TGTGCCGTCACAGGGGGCAGCTCCTACGAGCAGTACTTC.

This chain connects TRBV29-1 to TRBJ1-2, with 7 nucleotides matching TRBD1. J was trimmed by 4 bases and V by 6 bases; bases with no gene match: 5. This CDR3 is 12 amino acids long. Germline CDR1 is SQVTM and CDR2 is ANQGSEA. CDR3 in amino acids: CSVGTETYGYTF. The CDR3 DNA reads as TGCAGCGTCGGGACAGAAACCTATGGCTACACCTTC.

The rearrangement uses TRBV28 and TRBJ1-4; D gene unclear. Looked up from germline, CDR1 is MDHEN and CDR2 is SYDVKM. The germline V and J ends were trimmed by 6 bases and 2 bases, with 16 bases remaining between them. The CDR3 totals 16 residues. The CDR3 protein is CASSAQDSGTNEKLFF. In nucleotides, the CDR3 is TGTGCCAGCAGCGCCCAGGACTCCGGGACTAATGAAAAACTGTTTTTT. The whole variable domain, remainder taken from reference TRBV28 and TRBJ1-4, is DVKVTQSSRYLVKRTGEKVFLECVQDMDHENMFWYRQDPGLGLRLIYFSYDVKMKEKGDIPEGYSVSREKKERFSLILESASTNQTSMYLCASSAQDSGTNEKLFFGSGTQLSVL.

This sequence joins TRBV5-6 and TRBJ2-7, with 15 bases matching TRBD2. The CDR3 consists of 14 residues. V lost 3 bases to trimming and J lost 5 bases; unmatched junction nucleotides: 0. Looked up from germline, CDR1 is SGHDT and CDR2 is YYEEEE. The CDR3 reads CASSWTSGRDEQYF. Written as DNA, the CDR3 is TGTGCCAGCAGCTGGACTAGCGGGAGGGACGAGCAGTACTTC.

The chain links TRBV4-1 to TRBJ2-3, with 7 positions matching TRBD2. CDR1 and CDR2 from the germline V gene are MGHRA and YSYEKL. The CDR3 spans 17 residues. V trimming: 0 bases; J trimming: 6 bases; junction bases outside the gene matches: 12. CDR3 coding DNA: TGCGCCAGCAGCCAAGATTCGGGGAGGGCCTTGGGGGATACGCAGTATTTT. This codes for CASSQDSGRALGDTQYF.

The CDR3 coding sequence is TGTGCCAGCAGCTTAGGGGCAGGGACTCCGGACGAGCAGTACTTC. Translated: CASSLGAGTPDEQYF. The gene calls are TRBV7-6 and TRBJ2-7, with a possible D match to TRBD2 (6 bases). CDR1 is SGHVS and CDR2 is FNYEAQ in the germline V gene. The CDR3 is 15 residues long. The ends were cut back, 1 base at V and 5 bases at J, with 15 bases in the middle.

The rearrangement joins TRBV5-6 to TRBJ2-1; perhaps TRBD2 as D (5 bases). Trimming cost V 4 bases and J 0 bases, with 14 bases left between them. Germline V gene sequence: CDR1 SGHDT, CDR2 YYEEEE. CDR3 length: 16 amino acids. In DNA, the CDR3 is TGTGCCAGCAGCCGAAGGACTTTAAGCTCCTACAATGAGCAGTTCTTC. The encoded protein is CASSRRTLSSYNEQFF.

There are a few counts of this clone. The gene calls are TRBV9 and TRBJ2-1; unclear D gene. The CDR3 runs 13 residues. Germline-derived CDR1 and CDR2 are SGDLS and YYNGEE. The V gene lost 2 bases and the J gene lost 5 bases, with 8 bases spanning the gap. CDR3 coding DNA: TGTGCCAGCAGCGTCGACGGCCACAATGAGCAGTTCTTC. It translates to CASSVDGHNEQFF.

This clone was picked up a small number of times. This chain joins TRBV4-1 and TRBJ2-7; D remains ambiguous. V was clipped by 0 bases and J by 6 bases, with 6 bases between them. This CDR3 has 12 amino acids. The germline gives CDR1 MGHRA, CDR2 YSYEKL. The CDR3 DNA is TGCGCCAGCAGCCAAGATAAGTCCGAGCAGTACTTC. This gives the protein CASSQDKSEQYF.

The CDR3 nucleotides are TGCGCCAGCAGGGAGGGGGCGACTGAAAAACTGTTTTTT. Protein sequence: CASREGATEKLFF. This chain uses TRBV5-1 with TRBJ1-4, with TRBD1 identical over 7 bases. Germline assignment: CDR1 SGHRS and CDR2 YFSETQ. This CDR3 contains 13 residues. J was trimmed by 7 bases and V by 5 bases; bases with no gene match: 5. The full variable domain, rest sourced from reference TRBV5-1 and TRBJ1-4, is KAGVTQTPRYLIKTRGQQVTLSCSPISGHRSVSWYQQTPGQGLQFLFEYFSETQRNKGNFPGRFSGRQFSNSRSEMNVSTLELGDSALYLCASREGATEKLFFGSGTQLSVL.

The genes are TRBV28 and TRBJ1-5; TRBD1 might be the D (5 bases). This CDR3 has 17 amino acids. Germline V lookup: CDR1 MDHEN, CDR2 SYDVKM. Trimming removed 6 bases at V and 0 bases at J, with 18 bases between. The CDR3 sequence is CASSPAGLSFSNQPQHF. CDR3 in DNA: TGTGCCAGCAGCCCCGCGGGACTTTCCTTTAGCAATCAGCCCCAGCATTTT.

This sequence joins TRBV4-2 and TRBJ2-3; a weak D match, TRBD2 (5 bases). Germline values: CDR1 LGHNA, CDR2 YNFKEQ. Trimming pared 0 bases from V and 1 base from J, leaving 8 bases between. The CDR3 sequence is 15 residues long. In DNA form, the CDR3 reads TGTGCCAGCAGCCAAGAAATTAGCGGCACAGATACGCAGTATTTT. This gives the protein CASSQEISGTDTQYF.

CDR3 amino acids: CASRETGGRSEQYF. The CDR3 nucleotides read TGTGCCAGCAGGGAGACAGGGGGCAGGTCCGAGCAGTACTTC. The genes are TRBV27 and TRBJ2-7; 10 bases agree with TRBD1. This CDR3 has 14 residues. Looked up from germline, CDR1 is MNHEY and CDR2 is SMNVEV (reference sequence). V lost 6 bases and J lost 6; bases outside the gene matches: 8.

This clone was counted only a few times. This rearrangement joins TRBV28 to TRBJ1-1; D may be TRBD1 (5 bases). Germline-derived CDR1 and CDR2 are MDHEN and SYDVKM. CDR3 size: 15 residues. With 6 bases removed from V and 0 bases from J, the gap between germline ends came to 14 bases. This chain's CDR3 is CASSPPGTVNTEAFF. The CDR3 bases are TGTGCCAGCAGCCCCCCCGGGACGGTGAACACTGAAGCTTTCTTT. Supplemented by reference TRBV28 and TRBJ1-1, the full variable domain reads DVKVTQSSRYLVKRTGEKVFLECVQDMDHENMFWYRQDPGLGLRLIYFSYDVKMKEKGDIPEGYSVSREKKERFSLILESASTNQTSMYLCASSPPGTVNTEAFFGQGTRLTVV.

This clone was detected only once. This sequence joins TRBV28 and TRBJ2-7, with D perhaps TRBD1 or TRBD2 (7 bases each). Germline V lookup: CDR1 MDHEN, CDR2 SYDVKM. The V end was cut by 8 bases, the J end by 6 bases, with 17 bases between. The CDR3 is 13 amino acids. The CDR3 nucleotides read TGTGCCAGCTCGATCAGGGGGGGTATCGAGCAGTACTTC. This gives the protein CASSIRGGIEQYF.

V and J are TRBV6-6 and TRBJ1-1; possibly TRBD1 for D (5 bases). The CDR3 extends over 15 amino acids. The V end was cut by 7 bases, the J end by 4 bases, with 19 bases between. In germline, CDR1 is MNHNY, CDR2 SVGAGI (reference sequence). CDR3 DNA: TGTGCCAGCACCCCCATCAGGGAAGTCGGCACTGAAGCTTTCTTT. Its protein product is CASTPIREVGTEAFF.

The chain couples TRBV2 to TRBJ1-2, with D perhaps TRBD1 (5 bases). V lost 10 bases to trimming and J lost 8 bases, with 26 bases between them. This CDR3 region has 15 residues. The V gene's germline CDR1 is SNHLY and CDR2 FYNNEI. The CDR3: CANRLDTQEAGGYTF. CDR3 nucleotide sequence: TGTGCCAACAGGCTTGATACTCAGGAGGCGGGGGGCTACACCTTC.

The chain links TRBV4-2 to TRBJ1-2; no reliable D call. The V end lost 0 bases, the J end lost 1 base, and 9 bases lay between the germline ends. Germline V gene lookup returns CDR1 LGHNA and CDR2 YNFKEQ. The CDR3 contains 15 residues. CDR3 coding DNA: TGTGCCAGCAGCCAAGAACGATCTTTTAACTATGGCTACACCTTC. Amino acids: CASSQERSFNYGYTF.

This chain joins TRBV7-2 and TRBJ2-3; D call uncertain. Germline V gene sequence: CDR1 SGHTA, CDR2 FQGNSA. The CDR3 totals 12 residues. V lost 7 bases, J lost 2 bases, and 7 bases lay in between. For the CDR3, the DNA is TGTGCCAGCAACACTTACACAGATACGCAGTATTTT. Its translation is CASNTYTDTQYF.

The J gene is TRBJ2-1, the V gene TRBV2, with unresolved D. This CDR3 is built from 14 residues. The germline CDR1 and CDR2 sequences are SNHLY and FYNNEI. The germline V and J ends were trimmed by 1 base and 0 bases, with 4 bases remaining between them. The CDR3 nucleotides are TGTGCCAGCAGTGAAGATAGCTCCTACAATGAGCAGTTCTTC. It codes for CASSEDSSYNEQFF.